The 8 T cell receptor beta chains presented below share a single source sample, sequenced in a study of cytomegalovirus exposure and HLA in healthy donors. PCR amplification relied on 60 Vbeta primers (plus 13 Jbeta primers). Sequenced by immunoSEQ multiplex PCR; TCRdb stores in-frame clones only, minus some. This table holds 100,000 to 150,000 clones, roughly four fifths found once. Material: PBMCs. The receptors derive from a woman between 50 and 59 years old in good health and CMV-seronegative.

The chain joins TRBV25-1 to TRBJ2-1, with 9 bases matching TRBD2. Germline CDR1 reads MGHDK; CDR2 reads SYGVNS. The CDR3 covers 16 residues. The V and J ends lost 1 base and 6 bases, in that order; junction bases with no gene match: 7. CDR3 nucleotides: TGTGCCAGCAGTGAATTTCGCGGGAGGGCCATCAATGAGCAGTTCTTC. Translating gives CASSEFRGRAINEQFF.

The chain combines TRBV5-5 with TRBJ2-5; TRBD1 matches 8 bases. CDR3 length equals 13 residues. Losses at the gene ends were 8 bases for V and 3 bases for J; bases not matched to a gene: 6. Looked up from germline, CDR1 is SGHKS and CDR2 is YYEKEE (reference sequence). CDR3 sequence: CARVGQGEETQYF. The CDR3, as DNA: TGTGCCAGAGTAGGACAGGGCGAAGAGACCCAGTACTTC.

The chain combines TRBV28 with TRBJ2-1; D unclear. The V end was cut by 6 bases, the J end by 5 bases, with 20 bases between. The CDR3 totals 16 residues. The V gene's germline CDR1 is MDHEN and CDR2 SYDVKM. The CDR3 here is CASSSARYSTHNEQFF. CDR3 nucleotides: TGTGCCAGCAGCTCTGCTCGCTATTCTACCCACAATGAGCAGTTCTTC. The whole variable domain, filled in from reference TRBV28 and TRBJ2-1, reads DVKVTQSSRYLVKRTGEKVFLECVQDMDHENMFWYRQDPGLGLRLIYFSYDVKMKEKGDIPEGYSVSREKKERFSLILESASTNQTSMYLCASSSARYSTHNEQFFGPGTRLTVL.

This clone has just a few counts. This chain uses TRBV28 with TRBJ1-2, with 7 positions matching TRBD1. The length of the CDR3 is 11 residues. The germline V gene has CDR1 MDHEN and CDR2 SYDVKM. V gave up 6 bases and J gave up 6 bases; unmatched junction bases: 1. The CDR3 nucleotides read TGTGCCAGCAGGCAGGGGGATGGCTACACCTTC. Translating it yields CASRQGDGYTF.

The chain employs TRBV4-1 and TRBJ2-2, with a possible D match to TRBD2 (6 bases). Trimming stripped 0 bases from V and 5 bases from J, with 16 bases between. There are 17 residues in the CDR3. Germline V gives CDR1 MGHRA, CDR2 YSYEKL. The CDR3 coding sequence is TGCGCCAGCAGCCAAGACATTAGTCCGGGACTTACCGGGGAGCTGTTTTTT. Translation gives CASSQDISPGLTGELFF.

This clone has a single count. CDR3 sequence (DNA): TGTGCCAGCAGCTTTGGGACTAGCGGGTACGAGCAGTACTTC. As protein: CASSFGTSGYEQYF. The chain couples TRBV13 to TRBJ2-7, with 12 bases that match TRBD2. V shed 3 bases, J shed 4 bases, and the junction held 1 base outside the gene matches. The CDR3 runs 14 residues. Per germline, CDR1 PRHDT and CDR2 FYEKMQ (reference sequence). The full variable domain, with the rest looked up from reference TRBV13 and TRBJ2-7, is AAGVIQSPRHLIKEKRETATLKCYPIPRHDTVYWYQQGPGQDPQFLISFYEKMQSDKGSIPDRFSAQQFSDYHSELNMSSLELGDSALYFCASSFGTSGYEQYFGPGTRLTVT.

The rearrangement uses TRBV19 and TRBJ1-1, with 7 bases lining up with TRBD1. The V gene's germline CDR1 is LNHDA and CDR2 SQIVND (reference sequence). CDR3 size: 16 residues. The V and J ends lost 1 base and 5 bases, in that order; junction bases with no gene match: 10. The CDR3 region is CASSIAGGGGGTEAFF. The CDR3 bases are TGTGCCAGTAGTATAGCGGGCGGAGGGGGCGGGACTGAAGCTTTCTTT.

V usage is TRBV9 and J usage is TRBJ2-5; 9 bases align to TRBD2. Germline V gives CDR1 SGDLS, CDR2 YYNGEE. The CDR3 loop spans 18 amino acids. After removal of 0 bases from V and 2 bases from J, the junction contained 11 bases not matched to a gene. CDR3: CASSVAPYAGGGQETQYF. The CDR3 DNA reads TGTGCCAGCAGCGTAGCCCCCTATGCGGGAGGGGGGCAAGAGACCCAGTACTTC.